A selection of T cell receptor beta chains follows, all from one sample in a study of vaccination and CD4 T cells after COVID-19. MiXCR was run by TCRdb on the PCR reads, yielding one entry per CDR3 protein. The sample yields fewer than 25,000 distinct CDR3 sequences, roughly 52% seen once. No antigen is known for these receptors. The sample taken for sequencing was CD4+ T cells from blood, cultured in vitro. The receptors come from a human donor who had recovered from COVID-19. Both conserved end residues are part of each CDR3. The order of the fields is V gene, clone size, D gene, J gene, CDR3 protein, CDR3 DNA. D genes are given only for firm matches. The size field is filled for only some rows; it gives once, few, many or a size class.

TRBV19,NA,TRBD1,TRBJ2-3,CASSRGQGAGTQYF,TGTGCCAGTAGTAGGGGACAGGGGGCTGGTACGCAGTATTTT
TRBV5-1,NA,NA,TRBJ2-7,CASSLEGTAVGQYF,TGCGCCAGCAGCTTGGAGGGCACGGCCGTTGGTCAGTACTTC
TRBV12-3/TRBV12-4,NA,NA,TRBJ2-2,CASSYRGAGELFF,TGTGCCAGCAGTTATAGAGGGGCCGGGGAGCTGTTTTTT
TRBV10-3,few,NA,TRBJ2-3,CAIKIGTNTDTQYF,TGTGCCATCAAGATCGGGACGAACACAGATACGCAGTATTTT
TRBV10-3,NA,NA,TRBJ1-4,CAISVKEGKLFF,TGTGCCATCAGTGTAAAAGAGGGAAAACTGTTTTTT
TRBV7-2,NA,TRBD1,TRBJ2-1,CASSFGTGQQFF,TGTGCCAGCAGCTTTGGGACAGGGCAGCAGTTCTTC
TRBV6-2/TRBV6-3,NA,TRBD1,TRBJ2-7,CASSPDRDRGNEQYF,TGTGCCAGCAGTCCTGACAGAGACAGGGGGAACGAGCAGTACTTC
TRBV30,NA,NA,TRBJ1-6,CAWSLRGPLHF,TGTGCCTGGAGTTTAAGGGGGCCCCTCCACTTT
TRBV6-4,few,TRBD2,TRBJ2-1,CASSEMGLAGGTEQFF,TGTGCCAGCAGTGAAATGGGACTAGCGGGAGGAACTGAGCAGTTCTTC
TRBV7-3,NA,NA,TRBJ2-3,CASSLNGIGTDTQYF,TGTGCCAGCAGCTTAAACGGGATAGGCACAGATACGCAGTATTTT
TRBV27,NA,NA,TRBJ2-5,CASSFLDRRETQYF,TGTGCCAGCAGTTTCTTGGACCGACGGGAGACCCAGTACTTC
TRBV29-1,once,TRBD1,TRBJ1-2,CSVESGQGAFGYTF,TGCAGCGTTGAATCCGGACAGGGGGCCTTTGGCTACACCTTC
TRBV6-1,once,TRBD2,TRBJ2-7,CASFSGRDTYEQYF,TGTGCCAGCTTTAGCGGGAGGGACACCTACGAGCAGTACTTC
TRBV2,NA,TRBD2,TRBJ2-1,CASTRTSSNEQFF,TGTGCCAGCACCCGGACTAGCTCCAATGAGCAGTTCTTC
TRBV12-3/TRBV12-4,NA,NA,TRBJ2-5,CASSFPHSQETQYF,TGTGCCAGCAGTTTTCCCCACAGCCAAGAGACCCAGTACTTC
TRBV7-3,few,NA,TRBJ2-4,CASSSTREDIQYF,TGTGCCAGCAGCTCTACTAGAGAGGACATTCAGTACTTC